The 17 T cell receptor beta chains below all came from one sample that was sequenced in a study of OX40 agonist ivuxolimab in advanced cancers. Assay used: immunoSEQ multiplex PCR; TCRdb lists only in-frame clones, some missing. The sample contains approximately 45,000 clones, roughly 82% of which appear only once. Sequencing was performed on CD4+ or CD8+ T cells sorted from blood, taken in a trial of the OX40 agonist ivuxolimab. These receptors all come from an adult with an advanced solid tumor such as melanoma, head and neck, liver or kidney cancer.

The chain uses TRBV5-6 and TRBJ2-3; D is perhaps TRBD1 (6 bases). Germline V gene data show CDR1 as SGHDT and CDR2 as YYEEEE. Trimming cost V 5 bases and J 6 bases, with 25 bases left between them. The CDR3 consists of 17 residues. CDR3 sequence reads: CASRGDGLRGLLDTQYF. CDR3 bases: TGTGCCAGCAGGGGGGATGGGCTCAGGGGATTGTTGGATACGCAGTATTTT.

The chain joins TRBV10-3 to TRBJ2-7; 11 bases match TRBD2. The V segment lost 6 bases and the J segment 1 base; nucleotides outside the gene matches: 2. This CDR3 region has 14 residues. Germline CDR1 ENHRY, CDR2 SYGVKD. CDR3 coding DNA: TGTGCCATCAGAGGGACTAGCGGATCCTACGAGCAGTACTTC. Its protein product is CAIRGTSGSYEQYF.

This clone occurred a few times. The V call is TRBV28, the J call TRBJ2-2, with 10 nucleotides matching TRBD2. V shed 6 bases and J 4 bases; nucleotides not matched to a gene: 11. This CDR3 is built from 17 residues. Germline CDR1 is MDHEN and CDR2 is SYDVKM. The chain's CDR3 is CASRGLATLWVTGELFF. The CDR3 nucleotides read TGTGCCAGCAGGGGACTAGCGACCCTGTGGGTCACCGGGGAGCTGTTTTTT. Drawing the rest from reference TRBV28 and TRBJ2-2, the complete variable domain is DVKVTQSSRYLVKRTGEKVFLECVQDMDHENMFWYRQDPGLGLRLIYFSYDVKMKEKGDIPEGYSVSREKKERFSLILESASTNQTSMYLCASRGLATLWVTGELFFGEGSRLTVL.

The CDR3 bases are TGTGCCAGCAGCCCAACGGCGTTTGCTAATGAAAAACTGTTTTTT. It specifies CASSPTAFANEKLFF. The chain has TRBV6-5 and TRBJ1-4, with D unclear. V was shortened by 6 bases and J by 3 bases, with 14 bases between the two germline ends. CDR3 size: 15 residues. Germline CDR1 and CDR2: MNHEY and SVGAGI.

V usage is TRBV30 and J usage is TRBJ2-5; 8 nucleotides align to TRBD2. The V gene end was trimmed by 0 bases and the J gene end by 5 bases; junction bases not matched to a gene: 8. Germline V gene sequence: CDR1 GTSNPN, CDR2 SVGIG (reference sequence). CDR3 length: 15 amino acids. CDR3: CAWSVSSGFQETQYF. The CDR3 DNA reads as TGTGCCTGGAGTGTATCTAGCGGGTTCCAGGAGACCCAGTACTTC.

The rearrangement links TRBV30 to TRBJ1-3; maybe TRBD1 (6 bases). The CDR3 has 15 residues. V lost 3 bases and J 4 bases, leaving 16 bases between the germline ends. Germline CDR1 and CDR2: GTSNPN and SVGIG (reference sequence). CDR3 loop: CAWSRLGAAGNTIYF. The CDR3 bases are TGTGCCTGGAGCCGGCTGGGGGCGGCCGGAAACACCATATATTTT.

The chain links TRBV11-2 to TRBJ2-7; D is undetermined. Trimming stripped 5 bases from V and 1 base from J, with 9 bases between. The CDR3 totals 13 residues. Germline CDR1 reads SGHAT; CDR2 reads FQNNGV. Here the CDR3 DNA reads TGTGCCAGCAGCAGGGTGGGGTCCTACGAGCAGTACTTC. Its translation is CASSRVGSYEQYF.

This clone was counted once. This chain links TRBV6-4 with TRBJ2-2, with D possibly matching TRBD2 (5 bases). This CDR3 spans 16 amino acids. Trimming cost V 3 bases and J 0 bases, with 11 bases left between them. Germline CDR1 and CDR2: MRHNA and SNTAGT. The DNA for the CDR3 is TGTGCCAGCAGTGAGGTAGGACTTTCGAACACCGGGGAGCTGTTTTTT. This translates into CASSEVGLSNTGELFF.

The chain recombines TRBV5-1 with TRBJ2-3; 10 nucleotides agree with TRBD2. Germline V CDR1 and CDR2: SGHRS, YFSETQ. The CDR3 runs to 16 residues. Losses at the gene ends were 2 bases for V and 1 base for J; bases not matched to a gene: 4. The CDR3 sequence is CASSFSSGGGTDTQYF. The DNA for the CDR3 is TGCGCCAGCAGCTTTTCCAGCGGGGGGGGCACAGATACGCAGTATTTT.

V gene TRBV7-8 combines with J gene TRBJ1-1; TRBD1 might be the D (6 bases). Germline loops: CDR1 SGHVS, CDR2 FQNEAQ. Trimming left V 5 bases short and J 4 bases short, with 20 bases between. The CDR3 has 16 residues. The CDR3 DNA sequence: TGTGCCAGCAGCGACGCGGGCAGGGGAGTGGGCACTGAAGCTTTCTTT. The encoded protein is CASSDAGRGVGTEAFF.

The rearrangement links TRBV29-1 to TRBJ2-3; no firm D call. CDR1 is SQVTM and CDR2 is ANQGSEA in the germline V gene. Trimming stripped 6 bases from V and 2 bases from J, with 12 bases between. This CDR3 contains 13 residues. The chain's CDR3 is CSVSTRFTDTQYF. CDR3 bases: TGCAGCGTATCGACAAGATTCACAGATACGCAGTATTTT.

As regards this clone: The same CDR3 is also encoded by other DNA sequences in this sample. The V and J genes are TRBV19 and TRBJ1-1, with TRBD1 as a possible D gene (5 bases). V was shortened by 3 bases and J by 1 base, with 9 bases between the two germline ends. The germline CDR1 and CDR2 sequences are LNHDA and SQIVND (reference sequence). The CDR3 sequence is 14 residues long. In DNA form, the CDR3 reads TGTGCCAGTAGTATTGGGGGGGGGAACACTGAAGCTTTCTTT. Protein: CASSIGGGNTEAFF.

This clone was detected only once. J is TRBJ2-7 and V is TRBV2, with TRBD2 matching over 9 bases. The CDR3 consists of 14 residues. With 7 bases clipped from V and 0 bases from J, the junction kept 4 bases outside the gene matches. Germline loops: CDR1 SNHLY, CDR2 FYNNEI. The CDR3 is CASTRTSVSYEQYF. The CDR3 DNA is TGTGCCAGCACCAGGACTAGCGTCTCCTACGAGCAGTACTTC.

The V gene is TRBV6-5, the J gene TRBJ2-3; maybe TRBD2 (6 bases). The CDR3 is 12 residues long. Germline CDR1 is MNHEY and CDR2 is SVGAGI. Trimming took 5 bases from V and 9 from J, leaving 12 bases between them. Here the CDR3 reads CASSQTRGTQYF. The CDR3 nucleotides read TGTGCCAGCAGTCAGACTAGGGGAACGCAGTATTTT.

The chain employs TRBV27 and TRBJ2-7, with 10 bases fitting TRBD1. There are 18 residues in the CDR3. CDR1 and CDR2 from the germline V gene are MNHEY and SMNVEV (reference sequence). With 6 bases clipped from V and 5 bases from J, the junction kept 19 bases outside the gene matches. The CDR3 reads CASSQSKFLDRGSDEQYF. The DNA of the CDR3 is TGTGCCAGCAGCCAATCTAAATTCCTGGACAGGGGGAGTGACGAGCAGTACTTC.

The rearrangement joins TRBV20-1 to TRBJ2-7, with D perhaps TRBD1 (5 bases). The CDR3 has 11 amino acids. V lost 6 bases and J lost 4, with 10 bases in between. Per germline, CDR1 DFQATT and CDR2 SNEGSKA (reference sequence). This CDR3 is CSAGDSYEQYF. The CDR3 nucleotides are TGCAGTGCCGGCGACAGTTACGAGCAGTACTTC.

J is TRBJ1-5 and V is TRBV6-1; D is uncertain. The CDR3 spans 17 residues. The V and J ends lost 2 bases and 7 bases respectively, with 21 bases between them. From germline, CDR1 is MNHNS and CDR2 SASEGT. The CDR3 sequence is CASSEPRGRQVQQPQHF. The CDR3 bases are TGTGCCAGCAGTGAACCCCGAGGGCGGCAGGTCCAACAGCCCCAGCATTTT.